The present entry profiles one TCR beta chain with its context. The record originates from a study of T cells in Graves' hyperthyroidism and ophthalmopathy. RNA transcripts gave rise to amplified TCR beta CDR3 regions. The study used the HTBI primer set for a first-round RT-PCR of the TCR CDR3. TCRdb analysed the multiplex PCR reads with MiXCR anew, one entry per CDR3 protein. Among 300,000 to 450,000 distinct CDR3 sequences listed, less than 15% were seen once. Germline V gene data show CDR1 as SNHLY and CDR2 as FYNNEI. The V and J ends lost 6 bases and 2 bases respectively, with 25 bases between them. The CDR3 is 18 amino acids.

V usage is TRBV2 and J usage is TRBJ2-5, with a possible D match to TRBD2 (7 bases). The clonotype comes from a young woman with Graves' hyperthyroidism. Sequenced input: blood. Written as DNA, the CDR3 is TGTGCCAGCAGGGCTCCTAGCGGAGGGGGGGGGGGACAAGAGACCCAGTACTTC. Amino acids: CASRAPSGGGGGQETQYF.